This T cell receptor beta chain was retrieved from a study of blood T cell repertoires in COVID-19. Across the whole study: COVID-19 samples collected from the United States, Italy and Spain covered acute and convalescent phases.

The CDR3 has 15 residues. Trimming removed 4 bases from V and 5 bases from J; junction bases left unmatched: 6. Germline V gene sequence: CDR1 LNHDA, CDR2 SQIVND (reference sequence). Participant-reported clinical history was the basis for cohort assignment. Cohort 3 recovery required two negative PCRs, clearance, or symptom resolution. Here immunoSEQ multiplex PCR was the method, and the copy in TCRdb shows in-frame clones only, minus some. The data contain around 250,000 clones, 86% of them seen just once; the ten biggest clones take up around 2.1%. This clone occurred a few times. The material sequenced was PBMCs or T cells enriched from blood (not recorded which). V gene TRBV19 combines with J gene TRBJ1-5, with TRBD1 matching 9 bases. The source is a woman aged 45-60 years who had recovered from COVID-19. The CDR3 loop is CASSSTGTGYQPQHF. In DNA, the CDR3 is TGTGCCAGTAGTAGCACTGGGACAGGGTATCAGCCCCAGCATTTT.